This section outlines one TCR beta chain sequence together with its context. This clonotype was seen ten or more times. Its specific antigen is unknown. The input lacks base qualities; no much larger clone sits a single base away. cDNA was synthesized by template-switch 5'RACE using a primer carrying a 10-nucleotide random unique molecular identifier by which each TCR transcript was tagged. Every sequencing run covered 15-18 subjects and yielded more than 180 million TCR-beta sequences. Total RNA was extracted with the RNeasy kit. TCR-beta VDJ regions were amplified with primers for the TCR constant region and the 5'RACE anchor, using the KAPA Real-time Library Amplification kit. Sample indexes and Illumina adaptors were added in a first PCR, after which library yield was increased in a second PCR. After Ampure bead purification, the roughly 650 bp TCR product was size-selected on a 2% E-gel SizeSelection system. Before pooling, library quality was assessed on a Bioanalyzer, concentration was determined with Qubit, and library quantification was performed with the Kapa Library Quantification kit. An Illumina HiSeq 2500 sequenced the libraries paired-end 2 x 150 bp. To increase sequence diversity, roughly 24-30% phiX was spiked into each library pool. As for the original processing: Quality-filtered reads were processed with the UMI-based MiGEC pipeline, and over 90% of raw TCR sequences were removed by the MiGEC pipeline during error correction. IMGT germline references were used for aligning VDJ genes, and each clonotype was defined as a unique CDR3 amino acid sequence together with its V-J genes. Clonal expansion, Shannon diversity and CDR3 relatedness were evaluated with VDJtools (CalcPairwiseDistances, ClusterSamples), while phylogenetic trees were built in CLCbio workbench. Using coefficient-of-variation modelling across technical triplicates, the study counted a clone as expanded if it had at least 8 unique UMIs. TCRdb took the public reads, trimmed them with fastp at Q25, ran MiXCR for clone calling and kept in-frame beta chains. A single entry per CDR3 protein holds the most common genes and DNA from its merged rows. Here the V and J calls rest on TCRdb's processing, not on the authors' analysis. Present in this sample are around 37,000 distinct CDR3 sequences, around an eighth of which were seen just once. The ten top clones hold roughly a quarter of the sample.

The sample comes from a study of neurological immune-mediated disorders (dated by TCRdb to between 2018 and 2021). About the full investigation: Peripheral blood TCR-beta repertoires from patients with HTLV-I-associated myelopathy (HAM/TSP), patients with multiple sclerosis, and healthy controls were compared in the study using UMI-based sequencing. Of the 60 to 70 subjects in the cohort, around 14 were HAM/TSP patients, about 34 were multiple sclerosis patients, and about 20 were healthy controls. Alongside PBMC samples, the set of about 97 TCR-beta libraries contained longitudinal samples, technical triplicates, and paired CD4+ and CD8+ T-cell subsets that had been sorted. Overall study results and their limits: No identical CDR3 amino acid sequences were shared among expanded clones across subjects, suggesting private TCR-beta repertoires in all groups. TCR clonal expansion was highest in HAM/TSP patients and lowest in MS patients, with MS patients falling below even healthy controls.

For the unsorted PBMC libraries, 2 million PBMCs were stored in RNAlater at -80 degrees C until RNA extraction and were used to generate the libraries. Peripheral blood underwent Ficoll-Hypaque density gradient centrifugation to isolate PBMCs, which were then cryopreserved in liquid nitrogen. V is clipped by 3 bases and J by 1 base, and the sequence between their germline boundaries is 15 bases long. From cysteine to phenylalanine, the CDR3 is 16 amino acids long. Only the CDR3 region is kept as DNA, spanning 48 bases read in frame from base 1. The material sequenced was PBMCs. Recombination connected TRBV12-3 or TRBV12-4 to TRBJ1-1; a confident D gene designation cannot be given. This clonotype was sampled from a woman in her 50s with HTLV-1-associated myelopathy (HAM/TSP). The DNA is as follows: TGTGCCAGCAGTTTCCTGGGATGGGGAAGGAACACTGAAGCTTTCTTT. Protein translation: CASSFLGWGRNTEAFF.